These 2 T cell receptor beta chains originate from one sample sequenced in a study of blood T cell repertoires in COVID-19. Profiling relied on immunoSEQ multiplex PCR, and the TCRdb table lists in-frame clones only, not all of them. The repertoire includes roughly 380,000 clones, about 90% of them detected once, and about 2.7% sits in the top ten. Source material: PBMCs or T cells enriched from blood (not recorded which). The receptors come from a woman aged 25 to 39 who had recovered from COVID-19.

V usage is TRBV6-6 and J usage is TRBJ1-1; perhaps TRBD1 as D (5 bases). The V and J ends lost 4 bases and 6 bases respectively, with 15 bases between them. Germline V gives CDR1 MNHNY, CDR2 SVGAGI (reference sequence). This CDR3 is 14 amino acids long. The CDR3 here is CASSFSGANAEAFF. The CDR3 coding sequence is TGTGCCAGCAGTTTCTCTGGGGCCAACGCTGAAGCTTTCTTT.

The V and J genes are TRBV28 and TRBJ2-6; no clear D. V was clipped by 7 bases and J by 1 base, with 5 bases between them. The CDR3 is 13 amino acids. Germline loops: CDR1 MDHEN, CDR2 SYDVKM. For the CDR3, the DNA is TGTGCCAGCAATCCGTCTGGGGCCAACGTCCTGACTTTC. It encodes CASNPSGANVLTF. Combining the CDR3 with reference TRBV28 and TRBJ2-6 gives the whole variable domain DVKVTQSSRYLVKRTGEKVFLECVQDMDHENMFWYRQDPGLGLRLIYFSYDVKMKEKGDIPEGYSVSREKKERFSLILESASTNQTSMYLCASNPSGANVLTFGAGSRLTVL.